The 24 T cell receptor beta chains given below trace back to one sample, sequenced in a study of T-cell memory formation after mild COVID-19. TCRdb fed the 5' RACE reads into MiXCR, producing one record per CDR3 protein. The sample includes 300,000 to 350,000 distinct CDR3 sequences, 14% seen only once; the top ten take 21%. Sequencing was done on a sample of PBMCs or a T cell subset sorted from them (not recorded which). The receptors come from a young man who had mild COVID-19 (a few samples of this study predate the infection). Cell type and time point are not known.

V usage is TRBV28 and J usage is TRBJ2-1; D assignment may be TRBD1 or TRBD2 (5 bases each). V was cut by 4 bases and J by 6 bases, with 10 bases left in between. The CDR3 runs 13 residues. Germline CDR1 reads MDHEN; CDR2 reads SYDVKM. The CDR3 bases are TGTGCCAGCAGTTCGGGGCAGAGCAATGAGCAGTTCTTC. Amino acid sequence: CASSSGQSNEQFF.

This clonotype occurred a few times. This chain uses TRBV5-1 with TRBJ1-1; 9 nucleotides match TRBD1. Germline-derived CDR1 and CDR2 are SGHRS and YFSETQ. This CDR3 is 15 amino acids long. Losses at the gene ends were 0 bases for V and 3 bases for J; bases not matched to a gene: 3. CDR3 sequence: CASSLVQGAYTEAFF. The CDR3 DNA sequence: TGCGCCAGCAGCTTGGTACAGGGGGCGTACACTGAAGCTTTCTTT.

This clonotype was seen a few times. The chain has TRBV7-9 and TRBJ1-1; D gene unclear. The V gene lost 5 bases and the J gene lost 3 bases, with 13 bases spanning the gap. The CDR3 covers 14 residues. Germline loops: CDR1 SEHNR, CDR2 FQNEAQ (reference sequence). This chain's CDR3 is CASSTPSRYTEAFF. Written as DNA, the CDR3 is TGTGCCAGCAGCACCCCATCCAGGTACACTGAAGCTTTCTTT. The entire variable domain, with the rest obtained from reference TRBV7-9 and TRBJ1-1, is as follows: DTGVSQNPRHKITKRGQNVTFRCDPISEHNRLYWYRQTLGQGPEFLTYFQNEAQLEKSRLLSDRFSAERPKGSFSTLEIQRTEQGDSAMYLCASSTPSRYTEAFFGQGTRLTVV.

The rearrangement joins TRBV4-2 to TRBJ2-1; 10 bases fit TRBD2. The CDR3 spans 16 residues. V lost 1 base, J lost 5 bases, and 5 bases stayed unmatched. Germline CDR1 LGHNA, CDR2 YNFKEQ. The CDR3 reads CASSQGPSGGDNEQFF. CDR3 nucleotides: TGTGCCAGCAGCCAAGGGCCCAGCGGGGGGGACAATGAGCAGTTCTTC.

The chain uses TRBV7-2 and TRBJ2-2; the D is unclear. The CDR3 has 14 amino acids. Germline V lookup: CDR1 SGHTA, CDR2 FQGNSA. Trimming took off 3 bases at V and 6 bases at J, with 11 bases between the two ends. DNA of the CDR3: TGTGCCAGCAGCTTTGTGTATTTGGCCGGGGAGCTGTTTTTT. Translation gives CASSFVYLAGELFF.

V is TRBV4-1 and J is TRBJ2-3; D uncertain. The CDR3 runs 13 residues. Germline assignment: CDR1 MGHRA and CDR2 YSYEKL. V lost 2 bases, J lost 3 bases, and 6 bases lay in between. The CDR3 protein is CASSQLITDTQYF. The CDR3 nucleotides are TGCGCCAGCAGCCAACTTATAACAGATACGCAGTATTTT.

This clonotype was detected only a few times. The chain has TRBV23-1 and TRBJ2-1; D unclear. TRBV23-1 is classed as an ORF, of uncertain function. This CDR3 region has 16 residues. Deletions cut 1 base from V and 4 bases from J, with 14 bases between. The CDR3, as DNA: TGCGCCAGCAGTCAATACTTGAATAGGCCGTACAATGAGCAGTTCTTC. The encoded protein is CASSQYLNRPYNEQFF.

This clonotype was counted a few times. V and J are TRBV6-2 or TRBV6-3 and TRBJ2-1; TRBD2 aligns across 8 bases. V gave up 2 bases and J gave up 6 bases; unmatched junction bases: 18. This CDR3 spans 19 amino acids. Germline CDR1 reads MNHEY; CDR2 reads SVGEGT. The CDR3 DNA reads as TGTGCCAGCAGTTACGAGCGGGGGAGCGACGTTGGGATCTCCAATGAGCAGTTCTTC. Protein: CASSYERGSDVGISNEQFF.

The chain uses TRBV9 and TRBJ2-2; D might be TRBD1 (5 bases). CDR1 and CDR2 from the germline V gene are SGDLS and YYNGEE. V gave up 7 bases and J gave up 2 bases, with 18 bases separating them. The CDR3 sequence is 16 residues long. This CDR3 is CASSEQGGINTGELFF. The CDR3 bases are TGTGCCAGCTCGGAGCAGGGTGGGATAAACACCGGGGAGCTGTTTTTT.

The genes are TRBV6-2 or TRBV6-3 and TRBJ2-2; D unresolved. This CDR3 contains 15 residues. The germline gives CDR1 MNHEY, CDR2 SVGEGT. V gave up 6 bases and J gave up 6 bases, with 17 bases separating them. CDR3 in DNA: TGTGCCAGCAGACGCCCACATATGCTTCCCGGGGAGCTGTTTTTT. Translated, it gives CASRRPHMLPGELFF.

Many counts were recorded for this clonotype. V gene TRBV5-1 combines with J gene TRBJ2-3; TRBD2 is a possible D gene (6 bases). CDR1 and CDR2 (germline): SGHRS, YFSETQ. V was pared by 6 bases and J by 1 base, with 12 bases between. The CDR3 is 14 residues long. Here the CDR3 DNA reads TGCGCCAGCACCGAGCGCGGGGGCACAGATACGCAGTATTTT. The encoded protein is CASTERGGTDTQYF.

This clonotype was observed a handful of times. The rearrangement uses TRBV6-2 or TRBV6-3 and TRBJ2-7; 14 nucleotides align to TRBD2. The germline V gene encodes CDR1 MNHEY and CDR2 SVGEGT. V shed 6 bases and J 3 bases; nucleotides not matched to a gene: 4. This CDR3 has 15 amino acids. In DNA, the CDR3 is TGTGCCAGCAGGACAGGGACTAGCGGGAGCTACGAGCAGTACGTC. This encodes CASRTGTSGSYEQYV.

This clonotype has a handful of counts. This sequence joins TRBV10-1 and TRBJ2-1; TRBD1 is a possible D gene (5 bases). This CDR3 is 13 amino acids long. V dropped 6 bases and J dropped 8 bases, with 14 bases sitting between them. Germline CDR1 reads WNHNN; CDR2 reads SYGVQD (reference sequence). CDR3 loop: CASSEQDHDEQFF. The CDR3 DNA reads as TGCGCCAGCAGCGAACAGGACCACGATGAGCAGTTCTTC.

The sample holds many counts of this clonotype. This chain joins TRBV12-3 or TRBV12-4 and TRBJ2-7; either TRBD1 or TRBD2 may fit D (7 bases each). CDR3 length: 13 residues. V shed 8 bases and J shed 6 bases, with 17 bases lying between them. Here the CDR3 DNA reads TGTGCCAGCCGTGGGGAGGGGGCGGGCGAGCAGTACTTC. This translates into CASRGEGAGEQYF.

This clonotype was observed many times. The rearrangement links TRBV5-6 to TRBJ2-5; D gene ambiguous. This CDR3 is 13 amino acids long. The germline V gene encodes CDR1 SGHDT and CDR2 YYEEEE. V dropped 0 bases and J dropped 1 base, with 4 bases sitting between them. CDR3 loop: CASSLGFQETQYF. CDR3 nucleotides: TGTGCCAGCAGCTTGGGTTTCCAAGAGACCCAGTACTTC.

The chain uses TRBV12-3 or TRBV12-4 and TRBJ2-7; D unclear. The V and J ends lost 3 bases and 4 bases respectively, with 16 bases between them. CDR3 length: 15 residues. The CDR3 region has the DNA TGTGCCAGCAGTTTGGATTTACTACACCATTACGAGCAGTACTTC. As protein: CASSLDLLHHYEQYF.

The chain couples TRBV7-9 to TRBJ1-1; tentative D call: TRBD1 (6 bases). This CDR3 comprises 14 residues. V lost 7 bases and J lost 1, with 13 bases in between. Germline-derived CDR1 and CDR2 are SEHNR and FQNEAQ (reference sequence). Here the CDR3 reads CASTPQGKNTEAFF. The CDR3 coding sequence is TGTGCCAGCACCCCACAGGGTAAGAACACTGAAGCTTTCTTT.

This clonotype came up a few times. V gene TRBV12-5 combines with J gene TRBJ2-3, with a possible D match to TRBD2 (7 bases). Trimming took off 2 bases at V and 1 base at J, with 13 bases between the two ends. Per germline, CDR1 LGHNT and CDR2 FRNRAP. This CDR3 comprises 16 residues. CDR3 protein: CASGLPGGERTDTQYF. The CDR3 region has the DNA TGTGCTAGTGGTTTGCCGGGGGGCGAACGCACAGATACGCAGTATTTT.

This clonotype was seen a few times. This rearrangement joins TRBV6-5 to TRBJ2-5, with 8 nucleotides matching TRBD1. Trimming cost V 5 bases and J 4 bases; bases outside gene matches: 6. Germline V CDR1 and CDR2: MNHEY, SVGAGI. CDR3 length: 14 residues. The CDR3 DNA sequence: TGTGCCAGCAGTCGGACCGGGACAGGAGAGACCCAGTACTTC. Translation: CASSRTGTGETQYF.

The rearrangement joins TRBV2 to TRBJ1-5; tentative D call: TRBD1 (6 bases). Per the germline V gene, CDR1 is SNHLY and CDR2 is FYNNEI. The CDR3 contains 14 residues. Trimming took off 1 base at V and 5 bases at J, with 9 bases between the two ends. Here the CDR3 DNA reads TGTGCCAGCAGTGAAGTGCCAGGGGATCAGCCCCAGCATTTT. Protein sequence: CASSEVPGDQPQHF.

The rearrangement links TRBV18 to TRBJ1-5; possible D gene TRBD1, 5 bases. This CDR3 spans 15 amino acids. V was trimmed by 5 bases and J by 0 bases, leaving 11 bases between them. Germline CDR1 KGHSH, CDR2 LQKENI. For the CDR3, the DNA is TGTGCCAGCTCAGTGATTCAGGGTAGCAATCAGCCCCAGCATTTT. The encoded protein is CASSVIQGSNQPQHF.

This clonotype came up a few times. This rearrangement joins TRBV29-1 to TRBJ1-2; D remains unclear. The CDR3 is made up of 12 amino acids. CDR1 SQVTM and CDR2 ANQGSEA come from the germline V gene. Trimming removed 4 bases from V and 6 bases from J, with 12 bases in between. CDR3 protein: CSVGRSVDGYTF. CDR3 DNA: TGCAGCGTTGGGAGGTCAGTAGATGGCTACACCTTC.

The rearrangement joins TRBV12-3 or TRBV12-4 to TRBJ2-3, with D unresolved. The CDR3 spans 12 residues. Between the trimmed V and J ends, which lost 6 bases and 1 base, there was a span of 5 bases. The CDR3 region is CASRVGTDTQYF. The CDR3 nucleotides are TGTGCCAGCAGGGTGGGCACAGATACGCAGTATTTT.

The V call is TRBV6-6, the J call TRBJ2-7; D is ambiguous. The CDR3 spans 13 residues. V was pared by 8 bases and J by 2 bases, with 13 bases between. CDR1 and CDR2 (germline): MNHNY, SVGAGI (reference sequence). CDR3 residues: CASRGGTPYEQYF. The DNA for the CDR3 is TGTGCCAGCCGCGGTGGAACCCCCTACGAGCAGTACTTC.